The 20 T cell receptor beta chains reported below all come from one sample, sequenced in a study of T-cell memory formation after mild COVID-19. TCRdb reprocessed the 5' RACE reads via MiXCR and lists one record per CDR3 protein. The sample holds 400,000 to 500,000 distinct CDR3 sequences, about 20% seen once. The source material was PBMCs or a T cell subset sorted from them (not recorded which). These receptors were taken from an adult woman who had mild COVID-19 (a few samples of this study predate the infection). Cell type and time point are not known.

This chain connects TRBV9 to TRBJ2-5; possible D gene TRBD2, 5 bases. V was shortened by 0 bases and J by 3 bases, with 18 bases between the two germline ends. This CDR3 comprises 17 residues. CDR1 SGDLS and CDR2 YYNGEE come from the germline V gene. The CDR3 reads CASSVGVSGSHKETQYF. CDR3 sequence (DNA): TGTGCCAGCAGCGTAGGGGTGTCGGGGTCCCATAAAGAGACCCAGTACTTC.

This clonotype has only a few counts. The gene calls are TRBV10-3 and TRBJ1-5; the D gene is possibly TRBD1 (5 bases). Between the trimmed V and J ends, which lost 5 bases and 2 bases, there was a span of 19 bases. The CDR3 runs to 17 residues. In germline, CDR1 is ENHRY, CDR2 SYGVKD. CDR3 loop: CAISSTEIAGRNQPQHF. The CDR3 DNA is TGTGCCATCAGTTCCACGGAGATCGCAGGGCGCAATCAGCCCCAGCATTTT.

The chain links TRBV6-5 to TRBJ1-2; a weak D match, TRBD1 (5 bases). V dropped 6 bases and J dropped 6 bases, with 20 bases sitting between them. The CDR3 is 15 residues long. CDR1 and CDR2 from the germline V gene are MNHEY and SVGAGI. DNA of the CDR3: TGTGCCAGCAGCTTCTCAAATAGGGGCACGGATGGCTACACCTTC. It specifies CASSFSNRGTDGYTF.

V usage is TRBV3-1 and J usage is TRBJ2-1, with D possibly TRBD2 on 7 matching bases. CDR1 LGHDT and CDR2 YNNKEL come from the germline V gene (reference sequence). The CDR3 loop spans 14 amino acids. V was shortened by 9 bases and J by 4 bases, with 16 bases between the two germline ends. The CDR3 spells CASAGASFYNEQFF. In DNA, the CDR3 is TGTGCCAGTGCGGGGGCCTCGTTTTACAATGAGCAGTTCTTC.

This clonotype was seen more than once but under ten times. This chain joins TRBV9 and TRBJ1-1; TRBD1 matches 8 bases. This CDR3 region has 15 residues. The germline V gene encodes CDR1 SGDLS and CDR2 YYNGEE. The junction had 8 bases not matched to a gene; V was cut back by 4 bases and J by 3 bases. CDR3 sequence: CASSNRAGGYTEAFF. CDR3 DNA sequence: TGTGCCAGCAGCAATAGGGCAGGGGGCTACACTGAAGCTTTCTTT.

The chain carries TRBV4-1 and TRBJ1-1; D uncertain. This CDR3 spans 15 amino acids. V lost 1 base, J lost 6 bases, and 15 bases lay in between. Looked up from germline, CDR1 is MGHRA and CDR2 is YSYEKL. CDR3 sequence reads: CASSQVSSRYSEAFF. In DNA form, the CDR3 reads TGCGCCAGCAGCCAAGTTTCCAGCCGGTACTCTGAAGCTTTCTTT.

This clonotype showed up just a few times. This rearrangement joins TRBV7-2 to TRBJ2-3; TRBD2 might be the D (5 bases). V was pared by 0 bases and J by 5 bases, with 12 bases between. The CDR3 runs 15 residues. Germline-derived CDR1 and CDR2 are SGHTA and FQGNSA. DNA of the CDR3: TGTGCCAGCAGCTTAGCGGGCCTAGGAGGAGATACGCAGTATTTT. Translation: CASSLAGLGGDTQYF.

The chain has TRBV7-3 and TRBJ2-1; D might be TRBD1 or TRBD2, each matching 5 bases. Germline lookup yields CDR1 SGHTA and CDR2 FQGTGA. V dropped 0 bases and J dropped 7 bases, with 10 bases sitting between them. The CDR3 spans 14 residues. The CDR3 reads CASSLTPGANEQFF. DNA for the CDR3: TGTGCCAGCAGCTTAACCCCCGGGGCTAATGAGCAGTTCTTC.

The V and J genes are TRBV19 and TRBJ1-5; no reliable D call. Germline V gene lookup returns CDR1 LNHDA and CDR2 SQIVND (reference sequence). The V end lost 1 base, the J end lost 11 bases, and 12 bases lay between the germline ends. This CDR3 region has 13 residues. This chain's CDR3 is CASSIGLHQAQHF. CDR3 DNA sequence: TGTGCCAGTAGTATAGGACTTCATCAAGCCCAGCATTTT. The variable domain in full, completed from reference TRBV19 and TRBJ1-5, reads DGGITQSPKYLFRKEGQNVTLSCEQNLNHDAMYWYRQDPGQGLRLIYYSQIVNDFQKGDIAEGYSVSREKKESFPLTVTSAQKNPTAFYLCASSIGLHQAQHFGDGTRLSIL.

The chain employs TRBV28 and TRBJ1-1; D is possibly TRBD1 (6 bases). V was clipped by 4 bases and J by 4 bases, with 19 bases between them. Germline-derived CDR1 and CDR2 are MDHEN and SYDVKM. This CDR3 comprises 16 residues. The chain's CDR3 is CASSSSDSFTGTEAFF. The CDR3 DNA follows: TGTGCCAGCAGTTCCTCGGACAGTTTTACGGGCACTGAAGCTTTCTTT. Drawing the rest from reference TRBV28 and TRBJ1-1, the complete variable domain is DVKVTQSSRYLVKRTGEKVFLECVQDMDHENMFWYRQDPGLGLRLIYFSYDVKMKEKGDIPEGYSVSREKKERFSLILESASTNQTSMYLCASSSSDSFTGTEAFFGQGTRLTVV.

This clonotype was found a few times. The CDR3 is CASRSGGGSYEQYF. The DNA of the CDR3 is TGCGCCAGCAGGTCCGGCGGGGGGTCCTACGAGCAGTACTTC. The gene calls are TRBV5-1 and TRBJ2-7; 8 nucleotides match TRBD2. Trimming took 5 bases from V and 1 from J; bases not matched to a gene: 5. The CDR3 is 14 residues long. Germline CDR1 reads SGHRS; CDR2 reads YFSETQ.

The genes are TRBV7-9 and TRBJ2-5; TRBD1 is a possible D gene (6 bases). Per the germline V gene, CDR1 is SEHNR and CDR2 is FQNEAQ (reference sequence). The CDR3 covers 14 residues. The germline V and J ends were trimmed by 4 bases and 2 bases, with 11 bases remaining between them. As DNA, the CDR3 is TGTGCCAGCAGCTCCCTAGGACAGCAAGAGACCCAGTACTTC. Translating gives CASSSLGQQETQYF. Supplemented by reference TRBV7-9 and TRBJ2-5, the full variable domain reads DTGVSQNPRHKITKRGQNVTFRCDPISEHNRLYWYRQTLGQGPEFLTYFQNEAQLEKSRLLSDRFSAERPKGSFSTLEIQRTEQGDSAMYLCASSSLGQQETQYFGPGTRLLVL.

The V call is TRBV15, the J call TRBJ1-2; unclear D gene. This CDR3 is 14 amino acids long. V shed 0 bases and J shed 4 bases, with 9 bases lying between them. CDR1 is LNHNV, CDR2 YYDKDF, per germline (reference sequence). The CDR3 DNA follows: TGTGCCACCAGCAGAGAAGTGGGAAGCTATGGCTACACCTTC. Translating it yields CATSREVGSYGYTF.

The chain carries TRBV5-1 and TRBJ2-7; a possible D gene is TRBD1 (5 bases). Deletions cut 3 bases from V and 2 bases from J, with 12 bases between. The CDR3 spans 14 residues. Germline CDR1 SGHRS, CDR2 YFSETQ. In DNA form, the CDR3 reads TGCGCCAGCAGCTCGACAGTCTTTCCCTACGAGCAGTACTTC. Translated, it gives CASSSTVFPYEQYF.

This clonotype was counted many times. The rearrangement links TRBV5-1 to TRBJ2-1, with D unclear. The CDR3 is made up of 11 amino acids. V dropped 0 bases and J dropped 5 bases, with 0 bases sitting between them. The germline V gene encodes CDR1 SGHRS and CDR2 YFSETQ. In DNA, the CDR3 is TGCGCCAGCAGCTTGGACAATGAGCAGTTCTTC. Amino acid sequence: CASSLDNEQFF.

About this clonotype: The junction does not match germline at one end; this may be a read error. The chain couples TRBV5-4 to TRBJ2-7, with D unclear. The CDR3 covers 12 residues. Germline assignment: CDR1 SGHNT and CDR2 YYREEE (reference sequence). CDR3: CASSLSDRPGVF. For the CDR3, the DNA is TGTGCCAGCAGCTTGTCGGACCGACCTGGGGTTTTC.

A few counts support this clonotype. The chain employs TRBV5-1 and TRBJ2-1; 12 bases are a match to TRBD2. Germline loops: CDR1 SGHRS, CDR2 YFSETQ. The V segment lost 5 bases and the J segment 10 bases; nucleotides outside the gene matches: 13. The CDR3 totals 16 residues. This CDR3 is CASSTGNTSGRKEQFF. CDR3 nucleotide sequence: TGCGCCAGCAGTACGGGGAACACTAGCGGGAGGAAGGAGCAGTTCTTC.

The chain uses TRBV3-1 and TRBJ2-7; no reliable D call. Germline V CDR1 and CDR2: LGHDT, YNNKEL (reference sequence). This CDR3 spans 15 amino acids. V gave up 2 bases and J gave up 1 base, with 12 bases separating them. The CDR3 here is CASSQLELGSYEQYF. DNA for the CDR3: TGTGCCAGCAGCCAACTGGAGTTGGGGTCCTACGAGCAGTACTTC.

CDR3 sequence: CASSEGNRNIQYF. Written as DNA, the CDR3 is TGTGCCAGCAGTGAAGGAAATAGAAACATTCAGTACTTC. The chain is built from TRBV6-1 and TRBJ2-4; unclear D gene. With 1 base removed from V and 6 bases from J, the gap between germline ends came to 7 bases. Germline lookup yields CDR1 MNHNS and CDR2 SASEGT. CDR3 length: 13 amino acids.

The chain recombines TRBV7-9 with TRBJ2-1, with unresolved D. Germline CDR1 SEHNR, CDR2 FQNEAQ (reference sequence). CDR3 size: 13 residues. V was clipped by 4 bases and J by 9 bases, with 13 bases between them. CDR3 loop: CASSSRYSIEQFF. DNA of the CDR3: TGTGCCAGCAGCTCCCGGTATAGCATTGAGCAGTTCTTC.